This T cell receptor beta chain was obtained from a study of shared clonotypes between healthy human individuals. This clone has just a few counts. The CDR3 sequence is 13 residues long. The germline V and J ends were trimmed by 4 bases and 8 bases, with 14 bases remaining between them. Germline lookup yields CDR1 MDHEN and CDR2 SYDVKM. The method was immunoSEQ multiplex PCR; TCRdb's version includes in-frame clones alone and lacks a portion of them. The repertoire consists of around 500,000 clones, with 65% to 85% occurring once and the leading ten covering about 12%. The sample taken for sequencing was PBMCs. The genes are TRBV28 and TRBJ1-1; TRBD1 might be the D (5 bases). The origin of this receptor is a woman in her forties in good health. Some clones in this sample may be carry-over from other donors' samples. The CDR3: CASSWSGATEAFF. Written as DNA, the CDR3 is TGTGCCAGCAGTTGGAGCGGGGCCACGGAAGCTTTCTTT.